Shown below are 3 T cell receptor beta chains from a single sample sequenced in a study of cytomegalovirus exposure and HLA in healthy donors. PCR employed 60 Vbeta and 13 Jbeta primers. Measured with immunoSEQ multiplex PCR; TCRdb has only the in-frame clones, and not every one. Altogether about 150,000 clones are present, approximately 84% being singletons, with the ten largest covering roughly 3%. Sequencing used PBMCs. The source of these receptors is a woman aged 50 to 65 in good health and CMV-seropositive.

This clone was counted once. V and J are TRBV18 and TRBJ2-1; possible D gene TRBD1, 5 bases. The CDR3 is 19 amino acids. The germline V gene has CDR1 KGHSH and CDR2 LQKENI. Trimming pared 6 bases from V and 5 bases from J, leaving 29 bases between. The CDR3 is CASSNAETAKPSLDNEQFF. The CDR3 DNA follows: TGTGCCAGCTCCAACGCCGAGACAGCCAAACCGTCGCTAGACAATGAGCAGTTCTTC.

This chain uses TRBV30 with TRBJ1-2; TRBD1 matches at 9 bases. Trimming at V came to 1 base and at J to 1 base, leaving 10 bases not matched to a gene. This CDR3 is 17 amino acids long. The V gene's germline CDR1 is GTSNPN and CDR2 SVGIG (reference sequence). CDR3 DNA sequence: TGTGCCTGGAGTGGAGGCTATTACAGGGGGCATAACTATGGCTACACCTTC. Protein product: CAWSGGYYRGHNYGYTF.

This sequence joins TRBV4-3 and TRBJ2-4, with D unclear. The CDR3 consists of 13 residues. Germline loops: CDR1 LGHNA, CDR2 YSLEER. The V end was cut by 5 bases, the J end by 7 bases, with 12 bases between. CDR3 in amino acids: CASSSHSSNIQYF. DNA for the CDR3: TGCGCCAGCAGCTCCCACAGCAGTAACATTCAGTACTTC.